This T cell receptor beta chain was obtained from a study of shared clonotypes between healthy human individuals. The data were produced by immunoSEQ multiplex PCR, yet TCRdb's version contains in-frame clones alone and is incomplete. The profile shows a few million clones, 90% to 95% of them singletons. The clonotype originates from a man aged 18 to 29 in good health. The specimen sequenced was naive CD4+ T cells sorted from blood. Subset described: CD45RA+ positively selected.

This chain's CDR3 is CASTRDGTNYGYTF. The CDR3 DNA follows: TGTGCCAGTACCCGGGACGGCACTAACTATGGCTACACCTTC. This chain connects TRBV19 to TRBJ1-2; TRBD1 might be the D (5 bases). Per germline, CDR1 LNHDA and CDR2 SQIVND (reference sequence). Trimming left V 7 bases short and J 0 bases short, with 12 bases between. This CDR3 has 14 residues.